Following are 18 T cell receptor beta chains from one sample sequenced in a study of T cell repertoires in cytomegalovirus infection. From the reads, TCRdb called clonotypes with MiXCR, one entry per CDR3 protein. The sample comprises fewer than 1,000,000 distinct CDR3 sequences, approximately 30% of which are singletons, and around an eighth rests with the top ten. Their antigens remain unidentified. The starting material was cultured CD8+ T cells from PBMCs, obtained from culture after CMV antigen stimulation. Receptors originate from a human donor in good health (CMV status not recorded). Some clones in this sample may be carry-over from other donors' samples.

This chain joins TRBV6-2 or TRBV6-3 and TRBJ1-1; D not certain. The V end lost 8 bases, the J end lost 5 bases, and 24 bases lay between the germline ends. Germline lookup yields CDR1 MNHEY and CDR2 SVGEGT. CDR3 length: 16 residues. CDR3 nucleotide sequence: TGTGCCAGCGCGACGAGTCCCGTCGGGGAAAAAACTGAAGCTTTCTTT. It specifies CASATSPVGEKTEAFF.

The chain uses TRBV7-4 and TRBJ1-3; the match to TRBD1 covers 11 bases. This CDR3 comprises 18 residues. The germline V gene has CDR1 SGHVT and CDR2 SQSDAQ. Trimming removed 8 bases from V and 2 bases from J; junction bases left unmatched: 14. CDR3 DNA: TGTGCCAGCTGGACCCGGACAGGGGGCTACAGTACTGGAAACACCATATATTTT. This encodes CASWTRTGGYSTGNTIYF.

The rearrangement links TRBV20-1 to TRBJ2-1; a weak D match, TRBD1 (6 bases). V was trimmed by 1 base and J by 4 bases, leaving 17 bases between them. The CDR3 length is 16 residues. Looked up from germline, CDR1 is DFQATT and CDR2 is SNEGSKA (reference sequence). The CDR3 region is CSARAGHQTLYNEQFF. CDR3 DNA: TGCAGTGCTAGAGCGGGACATCAAACTCTATACAATGAGCAGTTCTTC.

The genes are TRBV6-2 or TRBV6-3 and TRBJ1-1; a weak D match, TRBD1 (5 bases). The CDR3 runs 15 residues. Looked up from germline, CDR1 is MNHEY and CDR2 is SVGEGT. V was trimmed by 7 bases and J by 5 bases, leaving 20 bases between them. The CDR3 nucleotides read TGTGCCAGCAACTCTCCGGGACTCCATATTACTGAAGCTTTCTTT. Amino acid sequence: CASNSPGLHITEAFF.

This clonotype was seen repeatedly, ten times or more. The chain joins TRBV11-3 to TRBJ2-2; tentative D call: TRBD2 (5 bases). Between the trimmed V and J ends, which lost 1 base and 1 base, there was a span of 16 bases. CDR1 is SGHNT and CDR2 is YENEEA in the germline V gene. The CDR3 spans 18 residues. In DNA, the CDR3 is TGTGCCAGCAGCTTAGGGAGGCTACGGGCGGAGAACACCGGGGAGCTGTTTTTT. Amino acid sequence: CASSLGRLRAENTGELFF.

In its sample, this clonotype was seen many times. The V call is TRBV11-2, the J call TRBJ2-3, with TRBD1 matching 11 bases. After removal of 6 bases from V and 4 bases from J, the junction contained 9 bases not matched to a gene. The CDR3 has 16 amino acids. Germline CDR1 reads SGHAT; CDR2 reads FQNNGV. CDR3 protein: CASRPGQGARPDTQYF. DNA for the CDR3: TGTGCCAGCAGGCCCGGACAGGGGGCTAGGCCAGATACGCAGTATTTT.

The chain combines TRBV27 with TRBJ1-6; D is uncertain. CDR1 and CDR2 from the germline V gene are MNHEY and SMNVEV (reference sequence). V was cut by 5 bases and J by 11 bases, with 16 bases left in between. CDR3 length: 14 amino acids. This chain's CDR3 is CASSPTGSGAPLHF. CDR3 DNA sequence: TGTGCCAGCAGTCCGACGGGCTCTGGGGCACCCCTCCACTTT.

The chain recombines TRBV19 with TRBJ1-2; D possibly corresponds to TRBD1 (6 bases). V was shortened by 6 bases and J by 6 bases, with 26 bases between the two germline ends. Looked up from germline, CDR1 is LNHDA and CDR2 is SQIVND (reference sequence). CDR3 length equals 17 residues. CDR3 loop: CASSREPGHQSPHGYTF. The CDR3 DNA reads TGTGCCAGTAGCCGAGAACCGGGACACCAGAGCCCCCATGGCTACACCTTC.

This clonotype was seen more than once but under ten times. The V call is TRBV6-2 or TRBV6-3, the J call TRBJ2-1, with D perhaps matching TRBD2 (6 bases). Germline V gene sequence: CDR1 MNHEY, CDR2 SVGEGT. V was clipped by 6 bases and J by 9 bases, with 21 bases between them. This CDR3 has 15 residues. CDR3 amino acids: CASRDRGNYWSEQFF. CDR3 DNA sequence: TGTGCCAGCAGGGATCGGGGGAATTACTGGAGTGAGCAGTTCTTC.

The CDR3 loop is CATSHPRDLSYNEQFF. In DNA, the CDR3 is TGTGCCACCAGCCACCCCAGGGACCTCTCCTACAATGAGCAGTTCTTC. The rearrangement uses TRBV15 and TRBJ2-1; D tentatively reads TRBD1 or TRBD2 (5 bases each). Per germline, CDR1 LNHNV and CDR2 YYDKDF (reference sequence). V gave up 5 bases and J gave up 0 bases, with 14 bases separating them. This CDR3 is 16 amino acids long.

This clonotype was recorded a few times. Written as DNA, the CDR3 is TGTGCCAGCAGCTTAGTGGCTGACAACACCTTC. Translating it yields CASSLVADNTF. The chain uses TRBV7-9 and TRBJ1-2; D unclear. Between the trimmed V and J ends, which lost 1 base and 12 bases, there was a span of 9 bases. CDR1 is SEHNR and CDR2 is FQNEAQ in the germline V gene (reference sequence). The CDR3 runs to 11 residues. Together with reference TRBV7-9 and TRBJ1-2, the CDR3 gives the full variable domain: DTGVSQNPRHKITKRGQNVTFRCDPISEHNRLYWYRQTLGQGPEFLTYFQNEAQLEKSRLLSDRFSAERPKGSFSTLEIQRTEQGDSAMYLCASSLVADNTFGSGTRLTVV.

This rearrangement joins TRBV10-3 to TRBJ1-3; D may be TRBD1 (6 bases). Trimming shortened V by 4 bases and J by 6 bases, and 16 bases separated the two germline ends. Germline V CDR1 and CDR2: ENHRY, SYGVKD. The CDR3 consists of 15 residues. DNA of the CDR3: TGTGCCATCAGTGGGGATCAAACAGGGAAAAACACCATATATTTT. This gives the protein CAISGDQTGKNTIYF.

The chain employs TRBV18 and TRBJ1-5; no clear D gene. This CDR3 is 18 amino acids long. The V and J ends lost 3 bases and 0 bases respectively, with 18 bases between them. Germline V gene lookup returns CDR1 KGHSH and CDR2 LQKENI. The CDR3 nucleotides read TGTGCCAGCTCACCCCGGTTTAACACGGCCCATAGCAATCAGCCCCAGCATTTT. The encoded protein is CASSPRFNTAHSNQPQHF.

The J gene is TRBJ2-3, the V gene TRBV27; D may correspond to TRBD1 or TRBD2 (6 bases each). This CDR3 contains 14 residues. Trimming removed 7 bases at V and 3 bases at J, with 14 bases between. Germline-derived CDR1 and CDR2 are MNHEY and SMNVEV (reference sequence). The CDR3 nucleotides are TGTGCCAGCATACAAGGGGGGCGGACAGATACGCAGTATTTT. It is translated as CASIQGGRTDTQYF.

V usage is TRBV5-4 and J usage is TRBJ1-4; 7 nucleotides agree with TRBD1. Germline CDR1 reads SGHNT; CDR2 reads YYREEE (reference sequence). V was clipped by 3 bases and J by 8 bases; unmatched bases: 7. This CDR3 has 14 residues. The CDR3 region is CASSSTGREEKLFF. In nucleotides, the CDR3 is TGTGCCAGCAGCTCGACAGGGCGTGAGGAAAAACTGTTTTTT.

Here the CDR3 DNA reads TGTGCCAGCAGTACCGACCACAGGGTCACCGGGGAGCTGTTTTTT. This codes for CASSTDHRVTGELFF. This chain joins TRBV2 and TRBJ2-2; D might be TRBD1 (6 bases). The germline V and J ends were trimmed by 5 bases and 4 bases, with 14 bases remaining between them. Germline loops: CDR1 SNHLY, CDR2 FYNNEI. This CDR3 is built from 15 residues.

The chain employs TRBV6-1 and TRBJ2-7; 13 nucleotides agree with TRBD2. The CDR3 loop spans 13 amino acids. From germline, CDR1 is MNHNS and CDR2 SASEGT. Germline trimming cut 7 bases from V and 7 bases from J; bases unmatched to any gene: 4. The CDR3 spells CASIRTSGGEQYV. CDR3 DNA sequence: TGTGCCAGCATCCGGACTAGCGGGGGAGAGCAGTACGTC.

CDR3: CASSGTGENQPQHF. In nucleotides, the CDR3 is TGTGCCAGCAGTGGGACAGGGGAGAATCAGCCCCAGCATTTT. The genes are TRBV6-1 and TRBJ1-5; 9 positions agree with TRBD1. Germline loops: CDR1 MNHNS, CDR2 SASEGT. With V trimmed by 4 bases and J by 4 bases, 2 bases remained unmatched. CDR3 length equals 14 residues.